This entry describes one TCR beta chain. Its antigen is unknown. This sample was included in a study of CXCR3-negative and CXCR3-positive naive CD8 T cells. The study's findings and limits: Greater hydrophobicity was found in TRB CDR3s of CXCR3-positive naive cells than of CXCR3-negative naive cells. Similar levels of surface CD5 were seen between naive subsets; TCR strength was inferred from TRB CDR3 properties. Both naive subsets, CXCR3-negative and CXCR3-positive, displayed similar TRBV-TRBJ usage, unlike memory cells. Both of the naive subsets showed about the same high diversity, but memory CD8+ cells had much less.

TRB cDNA libraries were made by UMI-labeled 5' RACE. TCRdb reprocessed the 5' RACE reads, with one entry per CDR3 protein and no DNA. The listing contains about 130,000 distinct CDR3 sequences. This CDR3 contains 12 residues. Germline V gene sequence: CDR1 KGHDR, CDR2 SFDVKD. This clonotype was sampled from a human donor in good health. Some clones in this sample may be carry-over from other donors' samples. The J gene is TRBJ1-5, the V gene TRBV24-1; with no DNA, the TCRdb D assignment of TRBD1 cannot be verified. Specimen: naive CXCR3- CD8+ T cells from blood. Subset reported: CD45RO-CCR7+CD27+CD95- naive CD8+ T cells lacking CXCR3 (TNR3-). The CDR3 spells CATATGNQPQHF.